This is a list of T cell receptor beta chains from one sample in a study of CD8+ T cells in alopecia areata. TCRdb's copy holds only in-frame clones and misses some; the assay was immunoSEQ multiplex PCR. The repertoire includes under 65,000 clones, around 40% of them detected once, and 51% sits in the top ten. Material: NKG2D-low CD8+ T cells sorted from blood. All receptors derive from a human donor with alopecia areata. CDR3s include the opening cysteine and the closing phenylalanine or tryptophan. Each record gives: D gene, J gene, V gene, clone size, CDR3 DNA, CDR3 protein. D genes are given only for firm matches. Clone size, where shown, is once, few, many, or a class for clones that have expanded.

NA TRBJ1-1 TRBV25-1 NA TGTGCCAGCAGTGAATGGGGAGGGAACACTGAAGCTTTCTTT CASSEWGGNTEAFF
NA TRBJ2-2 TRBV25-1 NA TGTGCCAGCAGTCCCCGGGAGAGGGACACCGGGGAGCTGTTTTTT CASSPRERDTGELFF
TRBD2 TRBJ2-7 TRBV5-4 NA TGTGCCACGGGAGGTTTCCCAGGCGAGCAGTACTTC CATGGFPGEQYF
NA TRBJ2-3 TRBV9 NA TGTGCCAGCAGCGTAGTTCCCGGGGGGCTCACAGATACGCAGTATTTT CASSVVPGGLTDTQYF
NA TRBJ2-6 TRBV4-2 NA TGTGCCAGCAGCCACTCCAGACGGAGCTCTGGGGCCAACGTCCTGACTTTC CASSHSRRSSGANVLTF
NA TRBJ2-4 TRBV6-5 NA TGTGCCAGCAGTTACTCCGCGAGTGGAGAAAACATTCAGTACTTC CASSYSASGENIQYF
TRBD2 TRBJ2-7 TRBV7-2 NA TGTGCCAGCAGCTTACTCAGTAGGCTAGCGGGGTCCCTGTACGAGCAGTACTTC CASSLLSRLAGSLYEQYF
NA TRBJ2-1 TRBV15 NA TGTGCCACCAGCCCCGGGGTGGGACTCACTGACAATGAGCAGTTCTTC CATSPGVGLTDNEQFF
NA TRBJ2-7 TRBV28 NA TGTGCCAGCAGTTTTCCAAAGGGCCCCTTAAGGACCGAGCAGTACTTC CASSFPKGPLRTEQYF
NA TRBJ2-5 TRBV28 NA TGTGCCAGTCGGACAGTCCAAGAGACCCAGTACTTC CASRTVQETQYF
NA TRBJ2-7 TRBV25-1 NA TGTGCCAGCAGTGAGAGGCGGGGCTACTACGAGCAGTACTTC CASSERRGYYEQYF
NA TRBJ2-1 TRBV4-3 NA TGCGCCAGCAGCCAAGAAGGAGGGGGCTCCTACAATGAGCAGTTCTTC CASSQEGGGSYNEQFF
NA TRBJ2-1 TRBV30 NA TGTGCCTGGACGGCGAGCTCCTACAATGAGCAGTTCTTC CAWTASSYNEQFF
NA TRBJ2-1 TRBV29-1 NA TGCAGCGTTAGCGGGGAGCAGTTCTTC CSVSGEQFF
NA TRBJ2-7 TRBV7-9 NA TGTGCCAGCAGCTTAGGGGACCGTAACTCCTACGAGCAGTACTTC CASSLGDRNSYEQYF
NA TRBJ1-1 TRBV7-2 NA TGTGCCAGCAGCTACTATTCAGGCACTGAAGCTTTCTTT CASSYYSGTEAFF
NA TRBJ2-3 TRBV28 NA TGTGCCAGCAGTTCATGGAACGACACGCAGTATTTT CASSSWNDTQYF
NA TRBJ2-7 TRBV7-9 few TGTGCCAGCAGTTTCCGGGACGCCTCCTACGAGCAGTACTTC CASSFRDASYEQYF
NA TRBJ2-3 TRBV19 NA TGTGCCAGTAGTATTCTGTTTGGCAGCACAGATACGCAGTATTTT CASSILFGSTDTQYF
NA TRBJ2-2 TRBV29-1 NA TGCAGCGCCGGGCTCACCGGGGAGCTGTTTTTT CSAGLTGELFF
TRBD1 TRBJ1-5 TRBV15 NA TGTGCCACCAGCAGAGCTGGAGACAGGGGGAGTCGTGGCAATCAGCCCCAGCATTTT CATSRAGDRGSRGNQPQHF
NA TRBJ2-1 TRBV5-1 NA TGCGCCAGCAGCCTGGAAGGGGTCGTCGATGTCGCTGAGCAGTTCTTC CASSLEGVVDVAEQFF
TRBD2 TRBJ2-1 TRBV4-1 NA TGCGCCAGCAGCCCCCCAGCGGGGTATGAGCAGTTCTTC CASSPPAGYEQFF
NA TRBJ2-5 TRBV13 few TGTGCCAGCAGCCCAAAACCCGAAGAGACCCAGTACTTC CASSPKPEETQYF
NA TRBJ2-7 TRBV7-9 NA TGTGCCAGCAGCGCTTGGAGCTCCTACGAGCAGTACTTC CASSAWSSYEQYF
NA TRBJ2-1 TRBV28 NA TGTGCCAGCAGTTTAGTACCGATCGGTGAGCAGTTCTTC CASSLVPIGEQFF
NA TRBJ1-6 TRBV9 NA TGTGCCAGCAGCGTAGAGGTAGGCGGAGGGTCAAATTCACCCCTCCACTTT CASSVEVGGGSNSPLHF